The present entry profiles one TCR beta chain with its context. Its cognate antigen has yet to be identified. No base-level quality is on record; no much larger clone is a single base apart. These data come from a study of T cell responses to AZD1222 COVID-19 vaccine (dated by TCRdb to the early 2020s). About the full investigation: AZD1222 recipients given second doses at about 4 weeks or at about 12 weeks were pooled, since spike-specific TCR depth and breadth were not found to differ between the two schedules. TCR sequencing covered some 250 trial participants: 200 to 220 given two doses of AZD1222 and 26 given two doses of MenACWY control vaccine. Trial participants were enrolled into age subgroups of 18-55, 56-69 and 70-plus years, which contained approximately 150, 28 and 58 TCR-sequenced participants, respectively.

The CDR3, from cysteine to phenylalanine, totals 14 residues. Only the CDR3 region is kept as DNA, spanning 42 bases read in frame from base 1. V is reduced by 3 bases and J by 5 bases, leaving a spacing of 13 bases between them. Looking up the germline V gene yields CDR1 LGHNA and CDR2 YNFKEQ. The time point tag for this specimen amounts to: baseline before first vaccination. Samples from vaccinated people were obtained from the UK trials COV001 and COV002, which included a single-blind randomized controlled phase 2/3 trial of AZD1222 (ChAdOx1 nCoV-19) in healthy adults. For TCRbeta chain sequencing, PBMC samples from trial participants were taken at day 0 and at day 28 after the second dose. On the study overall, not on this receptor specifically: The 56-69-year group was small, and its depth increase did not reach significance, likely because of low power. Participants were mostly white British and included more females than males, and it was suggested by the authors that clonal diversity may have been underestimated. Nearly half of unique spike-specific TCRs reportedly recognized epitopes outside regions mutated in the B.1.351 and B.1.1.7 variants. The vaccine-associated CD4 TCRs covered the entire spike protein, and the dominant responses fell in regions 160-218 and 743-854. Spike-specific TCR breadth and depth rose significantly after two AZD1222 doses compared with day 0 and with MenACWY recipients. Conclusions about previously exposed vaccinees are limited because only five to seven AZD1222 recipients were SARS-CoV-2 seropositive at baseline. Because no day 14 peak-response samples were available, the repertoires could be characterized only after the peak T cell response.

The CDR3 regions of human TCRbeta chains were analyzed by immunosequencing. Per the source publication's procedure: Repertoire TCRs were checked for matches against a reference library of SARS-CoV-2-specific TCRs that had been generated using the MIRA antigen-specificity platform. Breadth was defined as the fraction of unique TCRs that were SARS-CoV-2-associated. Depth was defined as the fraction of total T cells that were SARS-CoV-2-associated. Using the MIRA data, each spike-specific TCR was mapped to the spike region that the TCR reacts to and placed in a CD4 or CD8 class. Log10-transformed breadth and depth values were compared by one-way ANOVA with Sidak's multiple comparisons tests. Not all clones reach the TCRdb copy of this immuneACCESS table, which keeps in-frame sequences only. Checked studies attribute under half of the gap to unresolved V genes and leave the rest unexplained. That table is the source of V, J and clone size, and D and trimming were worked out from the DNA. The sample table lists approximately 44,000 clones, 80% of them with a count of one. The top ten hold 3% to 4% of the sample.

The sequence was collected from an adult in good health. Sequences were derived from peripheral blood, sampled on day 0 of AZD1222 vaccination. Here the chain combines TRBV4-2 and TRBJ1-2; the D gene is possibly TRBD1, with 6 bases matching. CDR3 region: CASSHPGEAYGYTF. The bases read TGTGCCAGCAGCCATCCAGGGGAGGCTTATGGCTACACCTTC.